Below are 27 T cell receptor beta chains sequenced from a single sample in a study of cytomegalovirus exposure and HLA in healthy donors. Data came from immunoSEQ multiplex PCR; TCRdb stores just in-frame clones and leaves some out. The sample contains 57,000 or so clones, approximately 96% of which appear only once. The sequenced sample consisted of PBMCs. The receptor source for this set is a man aged 18 to 30 in good health and CMV-seronegative.

The genes are TRBV19 and TRBJ2-2; weak D call: TRBD2 (5 bases). The CDR3 is 14 amino acids. Germline assignment: CDR1 LNHDA and CDR2 SQIVND (reference sequence). V lost 1 base and J 5 bases, leaving 8 bases between the germline ends. CDR3 coding DNA: TGTGCCAGTAGTATAGGCCGGGGAACCGGGGAGCTGTTTTTT. This gives the protein CASSIGRGTGELFF.

This chain uses TRBV28 with TRBJ2-2, with a weak D call TRBD2 (6 bases). Between the trimmed V and J ends, which lost 5 bases and 3 bases, there was a span of 16 bases. CDR3 length: 16 amino acids. Germline-derived CDR1 and CDR2 are MDHEN and SYDVKM. The CDR3 sequence is CASSLLNGGDTGELFF. In DNA, the CDR3 is TGTGCCAGCAGTCTCTTAAACGGGGGAGACACCGGGGAGCTGTTTTTT.

The rearrangement links TRBV7-9 to TRBJ1-2; TRBD1 aligns across 10 bases. Trimming removed 7 bases from V and 4 bases from J; junction bases left unmatched: 3. CDR1 is SEHNR, CDR2 FQNEAQ, per germline (reference sequence). The CDR3 length is 13 residues. The CDR3 sequence: CASTRDRGYGYTF. Here the CDR3 DNA reads TGTGCCAGCACACGGGACAGGGGCTATGGCTACACCTTC.

The chain is built from TRBV7-9 and TRBJ2-1; 10 nucleotides align to TRBD2. Looked up from germline, CDR1 is SEHNR and CDR2 is FQNEAQ (reference sequence). CDR3 size: 15 residues. V was clipped by 4 bases and J by 4 bases; unmatched bases: 4. CDR3 region: CASSWTSGSYNEQFF. Here the CDR3 DNA reads TGTGCCAGCAGCTGGACTAGCGGATCGTACAATGAGCAGTTCTTC.

The chain recombines TRBV5-4 with TRBJ1-5; 8 positions agree with TRBD1. J gave up 2 bases and V 2 bases, and 15 bases lay outside the gene matches. Germline V gives CDR1 SGHNT, CDR2 YYREEE (reference sequence). The CDR3 spans 19 residues. Here the CDR3 reads CASSFSPTGVFHRNQPQHF. CDR3 sequence (DNA): TGTGCCAGCAGCTTTAGTCCGACAGGGGTTTTCCACCGCAATCAGCCCCAGCATTTT.

This chain connects TRBV5-6 to TRBJ2-5; D not certain. This CDR3 contains 13 residues. Trimming took off 0 bases at V and 1 base at J, with 4 bases between the two ends. Germline V gene sequence: CDR1 SGHDT, CDR2 YYEEEE. CDR3 protein: CASSLVSQETQYF. DNA for the CDR3: TGTGCCAGCAGCTTGGTCAGCCAAGAGACCCAGTACTTC.

This chain uses TRBV27 with TRBJ2-5; TRBD2 agrees at 15 bases. V lost 4 bases and J lost 6; bases outside the gene matches: 3. The CDR3 loop spans 15 amino acids. Germline CDR1 reads MNHEY; CDR2 reads SMNVEV (reference sequence). The chain's CDR3 is CASSSGTSGRQTQYF. For the CDR3, the DNA is TGTGCCAGCAGTTCCGGGACTAGCGGGAGGCAGACCCAGTACTTC.

The rearrangement joins TRBV19 to TRBJ2-7; TRBD2 is a possible D gene (6 bases). The germline V and J ends were trimmed by 5 bases and 5 bases, with 10 bases remaining between them. Germline V gene sequence: CDR1 LNHDA, CDR2 SQIVND (reference sequence). The length of the CDR3 is 12 residues. The CDR3 region has the DNA TGTGCCAGTAGTCGCCGGGAGAACGAGCAGTACTTC. Encoded protein: CASSRRENEQYF.

V is TRBV7-2 and J is TRBJ2-7, with D tentatively TRBD1 (5 bases). This CDR3 has 15 amino acids. The germline CDR1 and CDR2 sequences are SGHTA and FQGNSA. V was trimmed by 3 bases and J by 1 base, leaving 13 bases between them. CDR3 sequence: CASSFQGHPSYEQYF. DNA of the CDR3: TGTGCCAGCAGCTTTCAGGGCCATCCGTCCTACGAGCAGTACTTC. The full variable domain, its missing parts supplied by reference TRBV7-2 and TRBJ2-7, is GAGVSQSPSNKVTEKGKDVELRCDPISGHTALYWYRQSLGQGLEFLIYFQGNSAPDKSGLPSDRFSAERTGGSVSTLTIQRTQQEDSAVYLCASSFQGHPSYEQYFGPGTRLTVT.

This clone has a handful of counts. A read error may produce the germline difference seen at one junction end. The chain carries TRBV7-7 and TRBJ2-7, with a weak D call TRBD2 (6 bases). Germline V gene sequence: CDR1 SSHAT, CDR2 FNYEAQ (reference sequence). The CDR3 has 14 amino acids. The CDR3 DNA follows: TGTGCTAGCAGCCGCGGGACTTCCTCCTACGAGCAGTACTTC. It specifies CASSRGTSSYEQYF.

The chain couples TRBV19 to TRBJ2-7; TRBD1 matches at 7 bases. This CDR3 spans 14 amino acids. V shed 5 bases, J shed 1 base, and the junction held 5 bases outside the gene matches. Germline V lookup: CDR1 LNHDA, CDR2 SQIVND (reference sequence). The CDR3 coding sequence is TGTGCCAGTAGTCCAAGGGGACAGTCCTACGAGCAGTACTTC. It codes for CASSPRGQSYEQYF.

J is TRBJ1-5 and V is TRBV28; unclear D gene. Trimming removed 5 bases at V and 4 bases at J, with 9 bases between. Germline V CDR1 and CDR2: MDHEN, SYDVKM. The CDR3 extends over 13 amino acids. The CDR3 DNA reads TGTGCCAGCAGTCTGGCCCCGAATCAGCCCCAGCATTTT. Translated: CASSLAPNQPQHF. Looking up the rest from reference TRBV28 and TRBJ1-5 gives the full variable domain: DVKVTQSSRYLVKRTGEKVFLECVQDMDHENMFWYRQDPGLGLRLIYFSYDVKMKEKGDIPEGYSVSREKKERFSLILESASTNQTSMYLCASSLAPNQPQHFGDGTRLSIL.

V usage is TRBV6-6 and J usage is TRBJ1-1; D unclear. Trimming removed 2 bases at V and 8 bases at J, with 12 bases between. The germline CDR1 and CDR2 sequences are MNHNY and SVGAGI (reference sequence). CDR3 size: 13 residues. The CDR3, as DNA: TGTGCCAGCAGTTACGGGCGGACTCCAGAAGCTTTCTTT. It translates to CASSYGRTPEAFF.

A single count supports this clone. The chain combines TRBV7-9 with TRBJ2-3; D not certain. CDR3 length: 14 residues. Trimming pared 4 bases from V and 5 bases from J, leaving 13 bases between. Germline CDR1 reads SEHNR; CDR2 reads FQNEAQ (reference sequence). CDR3 region: CASSSPIGVDTQYF. The CDR3 bases are TGTGCCAGCAGCTCACCTATCGGAGTAGATACGCAGTATTTT.

The rearrangement joins TRBV6-6 to TRBJ1-5; no reliable D call. V was trimmed by 0 bases and J by 4 bases, leaving 13 bases between them. Germline V gene sequence: CDR1 MNHNY, CDR2 SVGAGI (reference sequence). The CDR3 is 16 amino acids. The CDR3 loop is CASSYSPPLANQPQHF. In DNA, the CDR3 is TGTGCCAGCAGTTACTCGCCTCCTCTGGCAAATCAGCCCCAGCATTTT.

The CDR3 DNA follows: TGTGCCAGCAGTCCCCCAGGGGTTCAGGGTCAGCCCCAGCATTTT. It codes for CASSPPGVQGQPQHF. V is TRBV7-9 and J is TRBJ1-5, with D perhaps TRBD1 (6 bases). The V gene lost 6 bases and the J gene lost 6 bases, with 18 bases spanning the gap. The CDR3 sequence is 15 residues long. Germline lookup yields CDR1 SEHNR and CDR2 FQNEAQ (reference sequence).

This clone was observed a single time. The gene calls are TRBV2 and TRBJ2-7; a weak D match, TRBD2 (5 bases). This CDR3 comprises 15 residues. With 2 bases removed from V and 2 bases from J, the gap between germline ends came to 13 bases. From germline, CDR1 is SNHLY and CDR2 FYNNEI. The CDR3 sequence: CASSETAELAYEQYF. CDR3 nucleotides: TGTGCCAGCAGTGAAACAGCGGAGCTCGCCTACGAGCAGTACTTC. Filled out from reference TRBV2 and TRBJ2-7, the complete variable domain reads EPEVTQTPSHQVTQMGQEVILRCVPISNHLYFYWYRQILGQKVEFLVSFYNNEISEKSEIFDDQFSVERPDGSNFTLKIRSTKLEDSAMYFCASSETAELAYEQYFGPGTRLTVT.

This clone was picked up a small number of times. The identical CDR3 is also encoded by other nucleotide sequences in the sample. V gene TRBV7-9 combines with J gene TRBJ2-7; D remains ambiguous. CDR3 size: 13 residues. V lost 1 base and J 6 bases, leaving 10 bases between the germline ends. Looked up from germline, CDR1 is SEHNR and CDR2 is FQNEAQ (reference sequence). Here the CDR3 reads CASSLDGASEQYF. The CDR3 DNA follows: TGTGCCAGCAGCTTAGATGGTGCGAGCGAGCAGTACTTC.

The chain combines TRBV6-5 with TRBJ2-4; D is possibly TRBD1 (5 bases). There are 15 residues in the CDR3. With 0 bases removed from V and 3 bases from J, the gap between germline ends came to 9 bases. Germline CDR1 MNHEY, CDR2 SVGAGI. The CDR3: CASSYSQGVKNIQYF. The CDR3, as DNA: TGTGCCAGCAGTTACTCTCAGGGTGTCAAAAACATTCAGTACTTC.

J is TRBJ2-7 and V is TRBV7-2; possible D gene TRBD1, 6 bases. Trimming took off 5 bases at V and 4 bases at J, with 18 bases between the two ends. The CDR3 is 15 residues long. Germline CDR1 reads SGHTA; CDR2 reads FQGNSA. The CDR3 loop reads CASSAWDIHKYEQYF. DNA for the CDR3: TGTGCCAGCAGCGCCTGGGACATCCATAAGTACGAGCAGTACTTC. Full variable domain (remainder filled in from reference TRBV7-2 and TRBJ2-7): GAGVSQSPSNKVTEKGKDVELRCDPISGHTALYWYRQSLGQGLEFLIYFQGNSAPDKSGLPSDRFSAERTGGSVSTLTIQRTQQEDSAVYLCASSAWDIHKYEQYFGPGTRLTVT.

The chain links TRBV28 to TRBJ1-3; D is unclear. The ends were cut back, 5 bases at V and 0 bases at J, with 8 bases in the middle. The germline gives CDR1 MDHEN, CDR2 SYDVKM. There are 14 residues in the CDR3. This chain's CDR3 is CASSEHSSGNTIYF. CDR3 coding DNA: TGTGCCAGCAGTGAACACAGCTCTGGAAACACCATATATTTT.

The chain couples TRBV27 to TRBJ2-7, with 8 bases aligning to TRBD2. Unmatched junction bases numbered 7, after V lost 5 bases and J lost 1 base. CDR1 is MNHEY, CDR2 SMNVEV, per germline (reference sequence). The CDR3 consists of 15 residues. The CDR3 protein is CASSLIAGGSYEQYF. CDR3 bases: TGTGCCAGCAGTCTGATTGCGGGAGGATCCTACGAGCAGTACTTC.

V is TRBV15 and J is TRBJ2-7; D possibly corresponds to TRBD2 (6 bases). CDR1 and CDR2 from the germline V gene are LNHNV and YYDKDF (reference sequence). Trimming stripped 4 bases from V and 2 bases from J, with 18 bases between. This CDR3 is built from 16 residues. Written as DNA, the CDR3 is TGTGCCACCAGCAAAATGGGGGGACCCGGAACCTACGAGCAGTACTTC. It encodes CATSKMGGPGTYEQYF.

This CDR3 is CASSKGAAGEKAFF. The CDR3 nucleotides read TGTGCCAGCAGCAAAGGAGCTGCGGGGGAGAAAGCTTTCTTT. This sequence joins TRBV21-1 and TRBJ1-1. TRBV21-1 is assigned pseudogene status. CDR3 length: 14 amino acids.

The chain is built from TRBV27 and TRBJ2-7, with 7 nucleotides matching TRBD1. Germline CDR1 MNHEY, CDR2 SMNVEV (reference sequence). V dropped 4 bases and J dropped 6; count of bases not matched to a gene: 3. The CDR3 consists of 12 residues. CDR3 DNA: TGTGCCAGCAGTTCGACAGGGAGCGAGCAGTACTTC. Protein sequence: CASSSTGSEQYF.

The chain has TRBV30 and TRBJ2-1; a weak D match, TRBD2 (5 bases). CDR1 is GTSNPN, CDR2 SVGIG, per germline (reference sequence). This CDR3 is built from 12 residues. V was clipped by 5 bases and J by 0 bases, with 5 bases between them. The CDR3 spells CAWEGSYNEQFF. CDR3 nucleotides: TGTGCCTGGGAGGGCTCCTACAATGAGCAGTTCTTC.

This clone was found once. The gene calls are TRBV5-8 and TRBJ2-1, with D possibly being TRBD2 (6 bases). The germline V gene has CDR1 SGHTS and CDR2 YDEGEE. V was pared by 3 bases and J by 0 bases, with 16 bases between. CDR3 length: 17 amino acids. CDR3 region: CASSYGGFRSSYNEQFF. Here the CDR3 DNA reads TGTGCCAGCAGCTATGGGGGGTTCCGGAGCTCCTACAATGAGCAGTTCTTC.